This T cell receptor (beta chain) was documented in a study of blood T cell repertoires in COVID-19. Study summary: In each case, the material was cDNA or gDNA derived from T cells, B-cell-depleted T cells, or PBMCs.

As handled by the study authors: Estimates of nucleated cell counts were drawn from the amplification of reference gene primers. Data came from immunoSEQ multiplex PCR; TCRdb stores just in-frame clones and leaves some out. The DNA gave D and trimming, while V, J and clone size come from that table. The data contain roughly 87,000 clones, around 85% of them singletons. The CDR3 contains 11 residues. Per germline, CDR1 MDHEN and CDR2 SYDVKM. Trimming took off 6 bases at V and 1 base at J, with 3 bases between the two ends. Points on this clone: Other DNA sequences in the same sample also yield this CDR3.

This rearrangement joins TRBV28 to TRBJ1-1, with D unresolved. Sequencing input: peripheral blood. The sequence was obtained from an older woman with acute or convalescent COVID-19. The CDR3 spells CASRANTEAFF. CDR3 bases: TGTGCCAGCAGGGCGAACACTGAAGCTTTCTTT.